The rows below give T cell receptor beta chains drawn from one sample of a study of radiation and T cells in renal cell carcinoma. Using immunoSEQ multiplex PCR, the repertoire was profiled, and TCRdb retains in-frame clones only, with some absent. The sample contains approximately 110,000 clones, roughly 80% of which appear only once. The sequencing here drew on blood, taken from a patient whose treatment included radiotherapy and nephrectomy. The receptors come from a woman aged 60 to 75 with renal cell carcinoma. Both conserved end residues are trimmed from each CDR3. Fields, in order: J gene, V gene, CDR3 protein.

J: TRBJ2-1; V: TRBV19; CDR3: ASSIQMGAGSSYNEQF
J: TRBJ2-3; V: TRBV5-1; CDR3: ATWRGTGTDTQY
J: TRBJ2-1; V: TRBV18; CDR3: ASSLGQPSSYNEQF
J: TRBJ2-7; V: TRBV21-1; CDR3: ASNTNGPRGTSGSRSYEQY
J: TRBJ2-7; V: TRBV29-1; CDR3: SAPPGYEQY
J: TRBJ1-6; V: TRBV19; CDR3: ASSIGGSSYNSPLH
J: TRBJ2-5; V: TRBV4-3; CDR3: ASSPTGYQETQY
J: TRBJ2-6; V: TRBV5-1; CDR3: ASSLRQGVGGANVLT
J: TRBJ1-2; V: TRBV25-1; CDR3: ASSPGTGGSGYT
J: TRBJ2-7; V: TRBV27; CDR3: ASSLIAAGGGPYEQY
J: TRBJ2-5; V: TRBV4-3; CDR3: ASSQGGTGQETQY
J: TRBJ1-4; V: TRBV28; CDR3: ASSSSGQGDEKLF
J: TRBJ1-2; V: TRBV7-3; CDR3: ASSPGPGVNYGYT
J: TRBJ2-2; V: TRBV28; CDR3: ASRPGTGNTGELF
J: TRBJ2-7; V: TRBV7-6; CDR3: ASSLGWAVEPYEQY
J: TRBJ1-2; V: TRBV6-1; CDR3: ASSELGNYGYT
J: TRBJ2-1; V: TRBV9; CDR3: ASSGILATGRRDEQF
J: TRBJ1-1; V: TRBV30; CDR3: ACLLAGTEAF
J: TRBJ1-2; V: TRBV6-6; CDR3: ASTRGDTQAGGYT
J: TRBJ1-1; V: TRBV4-3; CDR3: ASSLLDGNTEAF
J: TRBJ2-7; V: TRBV27; CDR3: ASSFGTGYEQY
J: TRBJ2-3; V: TRBV5-1; CDR3: ASTLGQGSTDTQY
J: TRBJ2-1; V: TRBV5-1; CDR3: ASSSGLAGGRGNEQF
J: TRBJ1-5; V: TRBV6-5; CDR3: ASSSGPYSNQPQH
J: TRBJ2-7; V: TRBV6-5; CDR3: ASSANSYEQY
J: TRBJ2-5; V: TRBV7-2; CDR3: ASSSPFRGRAETQY
J: TRBJ2-7; V: TRBV19; CDR3: ASSNLRDRREQY
J: TRBJ2-3; V: TRBV28; CDR3: ASSTRQGSTDTQY
J: TRBJ2-7; V: TRBV29-1; CDR3: SVEGSGVSSYEQY
J: TRBJ2-1; V: TRBV28; CDR3: ASSLGSINEQF
J: TRBJ1-2; V: TRBV29-1; CDR3: SVDKDRGIYGYT
J: TRBJ1-5; V: TRBV28; CDR3: ASSPDRARSWH
J: TRBJ2-7; V: TRBV2; CDR3: ASSDTGAYEQY
J: TRBJ1-2; V: TRBV6-6; CDR3: ASLVWGVGYT
J: TRBJ1-5; V: TRBV6-5; CDR3: ASSRDRGNQPQH
J: TRBJ1-4; V: TRBV30; CDR3: AWSVGLLSGSNEKLF
J: TRBJ2-1; V: TRBV5-1; CDR3: ASSLGQGRGHEQF
J: TRBJ1-5; V: TRBV6-5; CDR3: ASSQNSNQPQH
J: TRBJ2-6; V: TRBV5-2; CDR3: ARSTQSRANVLT
J: TRBJ2-1; V: TRBV28; CDR3: ASSGRSSPYNEQF
J: TRBJ1-2; V: TRBV14; CDR3: ASSQAGTTSTGGYT
J: TRBJ2-7; V: TRBV6-6; CDR3: ASELGRSAYEQY